The 28 T cell receptor beta chains in this list originate from one sample, sequenced in a study of T cell repertoires in cytomegalovirus infection. TCRdb reanalysed the reads using MiXCR and keeps one entry per CDR3 protein. The sample has about 900,000 distinct CDR3 sequences, about a third seen once; the top ten hold 10% to 15%. For these TCRs, the target antigens are not known. Specimen: cultured CD8+ T cells from PBMCs, collected from culture after CMV antigen stimulation. The receptors derive from a human donor in good health (CMV status not recorded). Some clones in this sample may be carry-over from other donors' samples.

Details on this clonotype: A much larger clonotype is one base distant, so this may be a read error. The genes are TRBV7-2 and TRBJ1-1; 7 bases are a match to TRBD1. CDR1 and CDR2 from the germline V gene are SGHTA and FQGNSA. The CDR3 length is 15 residues. The CDR3: CASSSVTGSYTEAIF. CDR3 DNA: TGTGCCAGCAGCTCCGTGACAGGGTCCTACACTGAAGCTATCTTT. Full variable domain (remainder filled in from reference TRBV7-2 and TRBJ1-1): GAGVSQSPSNKVTEKGKDVELRCDPISGHTALYWYRQSLGQGLEFLIYFQGNSAPDKSGLPSDRFSAERTGGSVSTLTIQRTQQEDSAVYLCASSSVTGSYTEAIFGQGTRLTVV.

This clonotype came up many times. V usage is TRBV6-5 and J usage is TRBJ2-7; 7 nucleotides agree with TRBD1. Germline values: CDR1 MNHEY, CDR2 SVGAGI. V trimming: 0 bases; J trimming: 6 bases; junction bases outside the gene matches: 2. The CDR3 runs 13 residues. CDR3 loop: CASSYSAGGEQYV. Here the CDR3 DNA reads TGTGCCAGCAGTTACTCGGCAGGGGGCGAGCAGTACGTC.

This clonotype came up a few times. The chain has TRBV4-3 and TRBJ1-2, with D perhaps TRBD1 (6 bases). Germline lookup yields CDR1 LGHNA and CDR2 YSLEER. There are 15 residues in the CDR3. V lost 0 bases and J 8 bases, leaving 16 bases between the germline ends. DNA for the CDR3: TGCGCCAGCAGCCAAGAAATGGGACAAATTATGGGCTACACCTTC. Translated: CASSQEMGQIMGYTF.

Comments on this clonotype: A clone one base away is much larger, so this may be a read error. The V gene is TRBV27, the J gene TRBJ2-7; 8 bases agree with TRBD1. The CDR3 has 16 amino acids. V shed 6 bases, J shed 0 bases, and the junction held 10 bases outside the gene matches. Germline CDR1 is MNHEY and CDR2 is SMNVEV (reference sequence). The CDR3 DNA follows: TGTGCCAGCAGCGATTACTCGGGACAGGCCTCCTACGAGCAGTACTTC. It is translated as CASSDYSGQASYEQYF.

The chain employs TRBV9 and TRBJ2-1; D is perhaps TRBD2 (5 bases). The CDR3 covers 14 residues. Looked up from germline, CDR1 is SGDLS and CDR2 is YYNGEE. V lost 8 bases, J lost 2 bases, and 14 bases lay in between. The CDR3 sequence is CASSGKFPYNEQFF. CDR3 in DNA: TGTGCCAGTTCCGGGAAGTTCCCCTACAATGAGCAGTTCTTC. The whole variable domain, remainder taken from reference TRBV9 and TRBJ2-1, is DSGVTQTPKHLITATGQRVTLRCSPRSGDLSVYWYQQSLDQGLQFLIQYYNGEERAKGNILERFSAQQFPDLHSELNLSSLELGDSALYFCASSGKFPYNEQFFGPGTRLTVL.

In this sample, this clonotype turned up many times. The J gene is TRBJ2-3, the V gene TRBV5-4; TRBD1 matches at 7 bases. This CDR3 contains 16 residues. Trimming cost V 2 bases and J 2 bases; bases outside gene matches: 8. Germline-derived CDR1 and CDR2 are SGHNT and YYREEE (reference sequence). The CDR3 DNA reads as TGTGCCAGCAGCTTCGACAGGGAATTGGCCACAGATACGCAGTATTTT. Amino acids: CASSFDRELATDTQYF. The variable domain in full, completed from reference TRBV5-4 and TRBJ2-3, reads ETGVTQSPTHLIKTRGQQVTLRCSSQSGHNTVSWYQQALGQGPQFIFQYYREEENGRGNFPPRFSGLQFPNYSSELNVNALELDDSALYLCASSFDRELATDTQYFGPGTRLTVL.

This clonotype was detected a few times. V and J are TRBV7-6 and TRBJ2-1; weak D call: TRBD1 (5 bases). Germline CDR1 and CDR2: SGHVS and FNYEAQ. This CDR3 has 13 amino acids. V dropped 5 bases and J dropped 7 bases, with 12 bases sitting between them. CDR3 amino acids: CASSRIQGNEQFF. The CDR3, as DNA: TGTGCCAGCAGCCGAATCCAGGGAAATGAGCAGTTCTTC.

The chain uses TRBV4-3 and TRBJ2-3; either TRBD1 or TRBD2 may fit D (5 bases each). The CDR3 loop spans 16 amino acids. V lost 0 bases to trimming and J lost 6 bases, with 16 bases between them. Germline V gene data show CDR1 as LGHNA and CDR2 as YSLEER. The chain's CDR3 is CASSQDRGAWGDTQYF. Written as DNA, the CDR3 is TGCGCCAGCAGCCAAGATAGAGGGGCCTGGGGCGATACGCAGTATTTT.

The chain joins TRBV5-1 to TRBJ1-1; 12 bases line up with TRBD1. Germline CDR1 is SGHRS and CDR2 is YFSETQ. Trimming cost V 0 bases and J 6 bases; bases outside gene matches: 3. The CDR3 is 15 amino acids. This CDR3 reads CASSLAGTGGPEAFF. In nucleotides, the CDR3 is TGCGCCAGCAGCTTGGCCGGGACAGGGGGCCCTGAAGCTTTCTTT. Complete variable domain (other parts from reference TRBV5-1 and TRBJ1-1): KAGVTQTPRYLIKTRGQQVTLSCSPISGHRSVSWYQQTPGQGLQFLFEYFSETQRNKGNFPGRFSGRQFSNSRSEMNVSTLELGDSALYLCASSLAGTGGPEAFFGQGTRLTVV.

CDR3 amino acids: CAPGVRAANTIYF. CDR3 bases: TGTGCCCCCGGGGTTCGTGCAGCAAACACCATATATTTT. The chain uses TRBV2 and TRBJ1-3; D is undetermined. V gave up 11 bases and J gave up 6 bases, with 17 bases separating them. The CDR3 runs to 13 residues. Germline V gene sequence: CDR1 SNHLY, CDR2 FYNNEI.

The chain combines TRBV12-3 or TRBV12-4 with TRBJ1-2, with TRBD1 matching 8 bases. The CDR3 has 15 residues. V lost 3 bases to trimming and J lost 6 bases; unmatched junction nucleotides: 9. The CDR3 sequence: CASSFPTGVIHGYTF. DNA of the CDR3: TGTGCCAGCAGTTTCCCGACAGGGGTGATCCATGGCTACACCTTC.

This clonotype was detected a few times. The J gene is TRBJ2-1, the V gene TRBV28, with 11 bases fitting TRBD1. With V trimmed by 6 bases and J by 4 bases, 8 bases remained unmatched. This CDR3 comprises 16 residues. Germline-derived CDR1 and CDR2 are MDHEN and SYDVKM. The CDR3: CASSPLGTGGYNEQFF. The CDR3 DNA reads as TGTGCCAGCAGCCCCCTTGGGACAGGGGGTTACAATGAGCAGTTCTTC.

This clonotype was detected a few times. The chain has TRBV5-4 and TRBJ1-4; D not certain. V was clipped by 2 bases and J by 6 bases, with 17 bases between them. The CDR3 is 16 residues long. Germline CDR1 and CDR2: SGHNT and YYREEE (reference sequence). The CDR3 coding sequence is TGTGCCAGCAGCTTAACGGAGACCGGTCAACATGAAAAACTGTTTTTT. It is translated as CASSLTETGQHEKLFF.

V and J are TRBV7-4 and TRBJ2-1; possible D gene TRBD1, 6 bases. CDR3 length: 15 residues. The ends were cut back, 5 bases at V and 7 bases at J, with 18 bases in the middle. From germline, CDR1 is SGHVT and CDR2 SQSDAQ. The DNA of the CDR3 is TGTGCCAGCAGCCCCAGGGGCTTGGGAATGAATGAGCAGTTCTTC. It specifies CASSPRGLGMNEQFF.

This chain connects TRBV6-2 or TRBV6-3 to TRBJ2-7; the D gene is possibly TRBD1 (5 bases). Germline CDR1 MNHEY, CDR2 SVGEGT. Deletions cut 5 bases from V and 7 bases from J, with 18 bases between. The CDR3 contains 14 residues. Here the CDR3 DNA reads TGTGCCAGCAGTAGGAAGGGGCGGCTGGGGGAGCAGTACGTC. The encoded protein is CASSRKGRLGEQYV.

This clonotype was seen a few times. V gene TRBV27 combines with J gene TRBJ2-7, with 7 bases that match TRBD1. The trim removed 6 bases at V and 3 bases at J, leaving 8 bases unmatched. The V gene's germline CDR1 is MNHEY and CDR2 SMNVEV (reference sequence). This CDR3 has 14 residues. DNA for the CDR3: TGTGCCAGCAGCAGAACAGGGGATGGCTACGAGCAGTACGTC. Amino acid sequence: CASSRTGDGYEQYV.

This clonotype was observed a handful of times. The rearrangement uses TRBV12-3 or TRBV12-4 and TRBJ1-1; D remains unclear. V lost 4 bases and J 4 bases, leaving 10 bases between the germline ends. The CDR3 contains 13 residues. The DNA for the CDR3 is TGTGCCAGCAGTTCCATCAAGAGCACTGAAGCTTTCTTT. Translating gives CASSSIKSTEAFF.

This clonotype was picked up many times. The rearrangement links TRBV7-2 to TRBJ1-2, with TRBD1 identical over 9 bases. The CDR3 length is 16 residues. J gave up 4 bases and V 0 bases, and 6 bases lay outside the gene matches. Looked up from germline, CDR1 is SGHTA and CDR2 is FQGNSA. This CDR3 reads CASSLAGGTGSYGYTF. CDR3 coding DNA: TGTGCCAGCAGCTTAGCAGGTGGGACAGGGAGCTATGGCTACACCTTC. The entire variable domain, with the rest obtained from reference TRBV7-2 and TRBJ1-2, is as follows: GAGVSQSPSNKVTEKGKDVELRCDPISGHTALYWYRQSLGQGLEFLIYFQGNSAPDKSGLPSDRFSAERTGGSVSTLTIQRTQQEDSAVYLCASSLAGGTGSYGYTFGSGTRLTVV.

The rearrangement joins TRBV4-3 to TRBJ1-2; TRBD1 aligns across 7 bases. CDR1 is LGHNA, CDR2 YSLEER, per germline. The CDR3 consists of 16 residues. With 0 bases clipped from V and 5 bases from J, the junction kept 9 bases outside the gene matches. The chain's CDR3 is CASSQDYRQGDYGYTF. In DNA form, the CDR3 reads TGCGCCAGCAGCCAAGATTATCGGCAGGGGGATTATGGCTACACCTTC.

The chain joins TRBV4-1 to TRBJ1-5; the D gene is possibly TRBD1 (5 bases). The CDR3 is 14 amino acids. The germline V gene encodes CDR1 MGHRA and CDR2 YSYEKL. With 4 bases removed from V and 14 bases from J, the gap between germline ends came to 21 bases. The CDR3 loop reads CASSPGTDGGSKHF. The CDR3 coding sequence is TGCGCCAGCAGCCCCGGGACGGACGGGGGGTCGAAGCATTTT.

The CDR3 nucleotides are TGTGCCAGCAGTCTGACACTTTCAATGAGCTCCTACAATGAGCAGTTCTTC. As protein: CASSLTLSMSSYNEQFF. V is TRBV6-2 or TRBV6-3 and J is TRBJ2-1; D gene unclear. The CDR3 is 17 residues long. Trimming took off 5 bases at V and 0 bases at J, with 17 bases between the two ends. The germline gives CDR1 MNHEY, CDR2 SVGEGT.

This clonotype was seen a few times. The rearrangement joins TRBV12-3 or TRBV12-4 to TRBJ2-3; 13 positions match TRBD2. The CDR3 spans 17 residues. The V and J ends lost 6 bases and 5 bases, in that order; junction bases with no gene match: 11. The CDR3, as DNA: TGTGCCAGCAGAAGAGGGACCGGGACTAGCGGGGAAGATACGCAGTATTTT. This sequence encodes CASRRGTGTSGEDTQYF.

The chain has TRBV4-1 and TRBJ2-2; 8 bases are shared with TRBD1. The CDR3 length is 15 residues. Germline assignment: CDR1 MGHRA and CDR2 YSYEKL. The V and J ends lost 5 bases and 7 bases, in that order; junction bases with no gene match: 9. This CDR3 is CASSTRQGWGGELFF. CDR3 sequence (DNA): TGCGCCAGCAGCACCCGACAGGGGTGGGGCGGGGAGCTGTTTTTT.

CDR3 sequence reads: CASMGPSGYTF. The CDR3 region has the DNA TGTGCCAGCATGGGCCCGAGTGGCTACACCTTC. This chain uses TRBV6-1 with TRBJ1-2; D gene uncertain. Germline V gene sequence: CDR1 MNHNS, CDR2 SASEGT. The CDR3 extends over 11 amino acids. V was trimmed by 7 bases and J by 7 bases, leaving 10 bases between them.

The V gene is TRBV19, the J gene TRBJ2-7; no clear D. The CDR3 contains 11 residues. The V end was cut by 8 bases, the J end by 3 bases, with 8 bases between. Germline loops: CDR1 LNHDA, CDR2 SQIVND (reference sequence). CDR3: CASGSLYEQYF. CDR3 nucleotides: TGTGCCAGTGGCAGCCTCTACGAGCAGTACTTC.

A single count supports this clonotype. This chain uses TRBV5-1 with TRBJ2-2; 7 bases are shared with TRBD1. Trimming took 4 bases from V and 6 from J; bases not matched to a gene: 9. The CDR3 length is 15 residues. Germline V gene sequence: CDR1 SGHRS, CDR2 YFSETQ. The CDR3 sequence: CASSSYRGGSGELFF. The CDR3 bases are TGCGCCAGCAGCAGCTACAGGGGCGGTTCCGGGGAGCTGTTTTTT. The variable domain in full, completed from reference TRBV5-1 and TRBJ2-2, reads KAGVTQTPRYLIKTRGQQVTLSCSPISGHRSVSWYQQTPGQGLQFLFEYFSETQRNKGNFPGRFSGRQFSNSRSEMNVSTLELGDSALYLCASSSYRGGSGELFFGEGSRLTVL.

The CDR3 DNA is TGTGCCAGCAGCCAAGTGGCGGTTAACTATGGCTACACCTTC. It specifies CASSQVAVNYGYTF. This chain links TRBV6-6 with TRBJ1-2; unclear D gene. Trimming removed 6 bases at V and 1 base at J, with 12 bases between. CDR3 length: 14 amino acids. Germline V gene data show CDR1 as MNHNY and CDR2 as SVGAGI (reference sequence).

This clonotype has a count of ten or more. This chain uses TRBV6-5 with TRBJ1-3; D gene uncertain. The germline gives CDR1 MNHEY, CDR2 SVGAGI. The CDR3 consists of 12 residues. V was trimmed by 8 bases and J by 0 bases, leaving 5 bases between them. The CDR3 DNA reads TGTGCCAGCGTTAGCTCTGGAAACACCATATATTTT. Translating gives CASVSSGNTIYF.